The 6 T cell receptor beta chains below all came from one sample that was sequenced in a study of T cells in women clearing cervical HPV infection listed by TCRdb under 2018. Libraries were built with the immunoSEQ multiplex PCR assay. Sourced from immuneACCESS, this table was stored by TCRdb with only in-frame sequences that have V and J called. A share of the clones is absent; for the studies checked, an unresolved V gene accounts for under half, and the remainder has no known explanation. Per the sample table, the count is 35,000 to 50,000 clones. The ten largest clones capture 6% to 9% of the sample. The sequenced sample was blood buffy coat. The receptors come from a woman between 18 and 69 years old with a cervical HPV16 infection that either progressed to CIN3+ or cleared (not recorded which).

As to this clone: The read finishes 3 residues shy of the CDR3 end, and the germline J gene is used to complete it. V gene TRBV20-1 combines with J gene TRBJ1-5; TRBD1 matches 12 bases. Germline V lookup: CDR1 DFQATT, CDR2 SNEGSKA (reference sequence). There are 15 residues in the CDR3. J gave up 7 bases and V 1 base, and 5 bases lay outside the gene matches. The CDR3 bases that were read are TGCAGTGCTAGAGCAGGGACAGGGGGCTACCAGCCC. It codes for CSARAGTGGYQP. The whole CDR3 protein reads CSARAGTGGYQPQHF.

In regard to this clone: The sequenced fragment ends 3 residues before the CDR3 boundary, so the rest is inferred from the germline J gene. The chain recombines TRBV5-1 with TRBJ2-3; 10 bases line up with TRBD2. The ends lost 0 bases at V and 6 bases at J; junction bases unmatched: 4. The CDR3 sequence is 15 residues long. The V gene's germline CDR1 is SGHRS and CDR2 YFSETQ. CDR3 protein: CASSLGTSGSDTQYF. The CDR3 DNA, read in part, is TGCGCCAGCAGCTTGGGGACTAGCGGTTCGGATACG.

Concerning this clone: With the read ending 3 residues before the CDR3 end, the germline J gene is used to fill in that end. The chain combines TRBV20-1 with TRBJ2-2; 10 bases map to TRBD2. Germline values: CDR1 DFQATT, CDR2 SNEGSKA (reference sequence). The CDR3 consists of 14 residues. The V and J ends lost 4 bases and 5 bases, in that order; junction bases with no gene match: 4. CDR3: CSAKREGRTGELFF. The CDR3 bases that were read are TGCAGTGCTAAGCGGGAGGGCCGAACCGGGGAG.

About this clone itself: The sequenced fragment ends 3 residues before the CDR3 boundary, so the rest is inferred from the germline J gene. The chain couples TRBV30 to TRBJ1-1; 8 bases match TRBD1. The CDR3 is 13 residues long. J lost 6 bases, V lost 0 bases, and 3 bases had no gene match. Germline V lookup: CDR1 GTSNPN, CDR2 SVGIG (reference sequence). CDR3 region: CAWSVQGEPEAFF. The covered CDR3 bases are TGTGCCTGGAGTGTACAGGGGGAACCTGAA.

Regarding this clone: The read terminates 3 residues before the CDR3 end, so the remaining end is supplied by the germline J gene. The J gene is TRBJ1-4, the V gene TRBV20-1; 7 bases agree with TRBD1. V shed 1 base, J shed 8 bases, and the junction held 7 bases outside the gene matches. Germline loops: CDR1 DFQATT, CDR2 SNEGSKA (reference sequence). This CDR3 has 14 residues. The CDR3 is CSARGGGSSEKLFF. The sequenced CDR3 bases are TGCAGTGCTAGAGGAGGGGGCTCGAGCGAAAAA.

In regard to this clone: Read sequence stops 3 residues before the CDR3 end, and the germline J gene provides the missing end. This rearrangement joins TRBV10-3 to TRBJ2-2; perhaps TRBD1 as D (5 bases). The CDR3 has 14 amino acids. Germline V gene lookup returns CDR1 ENHRY and CDR2 SYGVKD. V was clipped by 3 bases and J by 5 bases, with 10 bases between them. This CDR3 is CAISEKQETGELFF. The sequenced part of the CDR3 DNA is TGTGCCATCAGTGAAAAACAGGAAACCGGGGAG.